The 17 T cell receptor beta chains below come from one sample, sequenced in a study of blood T cell repertoires in COVID-19. Libraries were prepared by immunoSEQ multiplex PCR; TCRdb keeps only in-frame clonotypes and omits some of them. In the table there are roughly 250,000 clones, 86% of which are singletons. The sequencing sample was made of peripheral blood. These receptors originate from a woman between 25 and 40 years old with COVID-19, enrolled during active disease.

The chain links TRBV21-1 to TRBJ2-7; the table's D gene call, TRBD1, was not cross checked with the DNA. TRBV21-1 is given as a pseudogene. The CDR3 spans 8 residues. The CDR3 region is CASSKGHF. The CDR3 region has the DNA TGTGCCAGCAGCAAGGGCCACTTC.

The chain links TRBV19 to TRBJ2-3; the D gene is possibly TRBD1 (7 bases). CDR1 is LNHDA, CDR2 SQIVND, per germline (reference sequence). Deletions cut 7 bases from V and 2 bases from J, with 16 bases between. The CDR3 covers 15 residues. Here the CDR3 DNA reads TGTGCCAGTACAGGGCGGGACAGACCCACAGATACGCAGTATTTT. It translates to CASTGRDRPTDTQYF.

The V and J genes are TRBV7-9 and TRBJ2-3; possible D gene TRBD2, 6 bases. The CDR3 totals 14 residues. The ends were cut back, 5 bases at V and 5 bases at J, with 14 bases in the middle. Germline CDR1 and CDR2: SEHNR and FQNEAQ (reference sequence). The CDR3 bases are TGTGCCAGCAGCCCGTTCGGGGGTGAAGATACGCAGTATTTT. It translates to CASSPFGGEDTQYF.

The sample holds one count of this clone. This chain uses TRBV27 with TRBJ2-7; 7 nucleotides line up with TRBD2. V gave up 4 bases and J gave up 1 base; unmatched junction bases: 4. There are 14 residues in the CDR3. CDR1 is MNHEY, CDR2 SMNVEV, per germline (reference sequence). CDR3 region: CASSSWGGSYEQYF. DNA for the CDR3: TGTGCCAGCAGTTCCTGGGGGGGATCCTACGAGCAGTACTTC.

The CDR3 sequence: CASSLGPVGGSNQPQHF. The CDR3 bases are TGTGCCAGCAGCTTAGGGCCGGTGGGGGGTAGCAATCAGCCCCAGCATTTT. The V gene is TRBV7-6, the J gene TRBJ1-5; possibly TRBD1 for D (5 bases). This CDR3 is 17 amino acids long. V was pared by 1 base and J by 0 bases, with 13 bases between. Per the germline V gene, CDR1 is SGHVS and CDR2 is FNYEAQ.

V is TRBV6-6 and J is TRBJ2-1; 7 bases align to TRBD2. Germline V gives CDR1 MNHNY, CDR2 SVGAGI (reference sequence). J was trimmed by 5 bases and V by 6 bases; bases with no gene match: 7. There are 14 residues in the CDR3. CDR3 bases: TGTGCCAGCAGCCCCGGGACTAATAACAATGAGCAGTTCTTC. Its translation: CASSPGTNNNEQFF.

The rearrangement links TRBV15 to TRBJ2-3; the match to TRBD2 covers 7 bases. The V gene's germline CDR1 is LNHNV and CDR2 YYDKDF (reference sequence). Germline trimming cut 1 base from V and 5 bases from J; bases unmatched to any gene: 3. The CDR3 length is 14 residues. The CDR3 nucleotides read TGTGCCACCAGCAGAGGGGACTACGGAGATACGCAGTATTTT. This encodes CATSRGDYGDTQYF.

The rearrangement links TRBV18 to TRBJ1-1; TRBD1 might be the D (5 bases). The germline V and J ends were trimmed by 6 bases and 3 bases, with 8 bases remaining between them. Germline V lookup: CDR1 KGHSH, CDR2 LQKENI. The CDR3 length is 12 residues. In DNA, the CDR3 is TGTGCCAGCTCCTGGGGGGACACTGAAGCTTTCTTT. This codes for CASSWGDTEAFF.

The chain uses TRBV6-5 and TRBJ2-5; 7 nucleotides line up with TRBD1. Germline V gene sequence: CDR1 MNHEY, CDR2 SVGAGI. The CDR3 is made up of 14 amino acids. V lost 7 bases and J lost 2; bases outside the gene matches: 7. As DNA, the CDR3 is TGTGCCAGCACCATACAGGGGACACAAGAGACCCAGTACTTC. Amino acids: CASTIQGTQETQYF.

The chain links TRBV4-1 to TRBJ2-5; 10 bases are shared with TRBD2. Germline V gives CDR1 MGHRA, CDR2 YSYEKL. The CDR3 extends over 18 amino acids. The trim removed 1 base at V and 5 bases at J, leaving 13 bases unmatched. The CDR3 nucleotides read TGCGCCAGCAGCCAAGCCCGGATTTTGAGCGGGGGGGCGGAGACCCAGTACTTC. Encoded protein: CASSQARILSGGAETQYF.

This clone was observed a few times. The chain uses TRBV6-1 and TRBJ2-7; 8 positions match TRBD1. Looked up from germline, CDR1 is MNHNS and CDR2 is SASEGT. V lost 2 bases to trimming and J lost 1 base; unmatched junction nucleotides: 7. There are 16 residues in the CDR3. The CDR3 DNA sequence: TGTGCCAGCAGTGAATCCCTCCGGGACAGGTCCTACGAGCAGTACTTC. Its translation is CASSESLRDRSYEQYF.

The rearrangement uses TRBV10-1 and TRBJ2-5, with unresolved D. This CDR3 has 12 amino acids. Germline V gene data show CDR1 as WNHNN and CDR2 as SYGVQD (reference sequence). Trimming pared 3 bases from V and 5 bases from J, leaving 7 bases between. Here the CDR3 DNA reads TGCGCCAGCAGTGATGTGGAGGAGACCCAGTACTTC. As protein: CASSDVEETQYF.

The chain uses TRBV3-1 (or the pseudogene TRBV3-2) and TRBJ1-4; no definite D call. Trimming stripped 1 base from V and 5 bases from J, with 11 bases between. This CDR3 contains 15 residues. CDR1 is LGHDT and CDR2 is YNNKEL in the germline V gene (reference sequence). The CDR3 here is CASSQGIQPNEKLFF. The DNA of the CDR3 is TGTGCCAGCAGCCAAGGTATACAGCCAAATGAAAAACTGTTTTTT.

The chain employs TRBV5-1 and TRBJ2-1; the match to TRBD2 covers 10 bases. CDR3 length: 20 residues. CDR1 and CDR2 from the germline V gene are SGHRS and YFSETQ. V was pared by 0 bases and J by 10 bases, with 22 bases of the junction left unmatched. The CDR3 bases are TGCGCCAGCAGCTTGGATGCTCGGCTGGCTATTACTAGCGGGGCGCGAGAGCAGTTCTTC. This translates into CASSLDARLAITSGAREQFF. Based on the CDR3 plus reference TRBV5-1 and TRBJ2-1, the full variable domain is KAGVTQTPRYLIKTRGQQVTLSCSPISGHRSVSWYQQTPGQGLQFLFEYFSETQRNKGNFPGRFSGRQFSNSRSEMNVSTLELGDSALYLCASSLDARLAITSGAREQFFGPGTRLTVL.

This sequence joins TRBV7-9 and TRBJ2-3; D remains unclear. The CDR3 covers 14 residues. Looked up from germline, CDR1 is SEHNR and CDR2 is FQNEAQ (reference sequence). V lost 5 bases to trimming and J lost 6 bases, with 15 bases between them. The CDR3 region is CASSSLRSLDTQYF. Written as DNA, the CDR3 is TGTGCCAGCAGCAGCTTACGGTCCCTGGATACGCAGTATTTT.

The rearrangement joins TRBV7-9 to TRBJ2-3; 7 bases fit TRBD2. CDR3 length: 16 residues. Trimming removed 3 bases from V and 1 base from J; junction bases left unmatched: 7. CDR1 and CDR2 from the germline V gene are SEHNR and FQNEAQ (reference sequence). The CDR3 DNA reads as TGTGCCAGCAGCTTCCATACGGGGGGAGGCACAGATACGCAGTATTTT. Its protein product is CASSFHTGGGTDTQYF. Looking up the rest from reference TRBV7-9 and TRBJ2-3 gives the full variable domain: DTGVSQNPRHKITKRGQNVTFRCDPISEHNRLYWYRQTLGQGPEFLTYFQNEAQLEKSRLLSDRFSAERPKGSFSTLEIQRTEQGDSAMYLCASSFHTGGGTDTQYFGPGTRLTVL.

The chain couples TRBV5-6 to TRBJ1-2; D perhaps matches TRBD1 (5 bases). The CDR3 has 14 amino acids. The ends were cut back, 0 bases at V and 4 bases at J, with 10 bases in the middle. Germline-derived CDR1 and CDR2 are SGHDT and YYEEEE. The CDR3 nucleotides are TGTGCCAGCAGCTTGGTCAGGGTTAGCTATGGCTACACCTTC. It encodes CASSLVRVSYGYTF.